Presented here are 30 T cell receptor beta chains from one specimen sequenced in a study of T-cell memory formation after mild COVID-19. TCRdb independently ran MiXCR on the 5' RACE reads; one entry per CDR3 protein. Here the sample spans about 620,000 distinct CDR3 sequences, roughly 17% being singletons. The sequenced sample consisted of PBMCs or a T cell subset sorted from them (not recorded which). The receptors were gathered from an adult woman who had mild COVID-19 (a few samples of this study predate the infection). Cell type and time point are not known.

The V and J genes are TRBV27 and TRBJ1-1, with D maybe TRBD1 (5 bases). This CDR3 spans 16 amino acids. In germline, CDR1 is MNHEY, CDR2 SMNVEV (reference sequence). V lost 2 bases, J lost 4 bases, and 17 bases lay in between. The CDR3: CASSLVGDSLLTEAFF. CDR3 sequence (DNA): TGTGCCAGCAGTTTAGTAGGGGATTCCCTTCTCACTGAAGCTTTCTTT.

Many counts were recorded for this clonotype. The rearrangement joins TRBV5-5 to TRBJ1-6; D possibly corresponds to TRBD1 (5 bases). The V end was cut by 4 bases, the J end by 14 bases, with 10 bases between. Germline lookup yields CDR1 SGHKS and CDR2 YYEKEE (reference sequence). The CDR3 contains 11 residues. The CDR3 region is CASSPGIALHF. The CDR3, as DNA: TGTGCCAGCAGCCCAGGGATCGCCCTCCACTTT.

The chain employs TRBV14 and TRBJ2-5; weak D call: TRBD2 (5 bases). The CDR3 is made up of 14 amino acids. Looked up from germline, CDR1 is SGHDN and CDR2 is FVKESK. Trimming took 0 bases from V and 9 from J, leaving 14 bases between them. The CDR3 here is CASSQESGLEAQYF. The CDR3 bases are TGTGCCAGCAGCCAAGAATCCGGCCTGGAGGCCCAGTACTTC.

This clonotype has a count of ten or more. V usage is TRBV20-1 and J usage is TRBJ2-5; no firm D call. Germline-derived CDR1 and CDR2 are DFQATT and SNEGSKA (reference sequence). Trimming cost V 0 bases and J 7 bases, with 6 bases left between them. The CDR3 length is 11 residues. The CDR3 sequence is CSARESLTQYF. The CDR3 DNA reads as TGCAGTGCTAGAGAAAGTCTGACCCAGTACTTC.

There are a few counts of this clonotype. V and J are TRBV15 and TRBJ2-1, with D possibly TRBD2 on 5 matching bases. The CDR3 has 16 residues. Germline V gene data show CDR1 as LNHNV and CDR2 as YYDKDF (reference sequence). The ends were cut back, 6 bases at V and 4 bases at J, with 19 bases in the middle. The CDR3 reads CATRTDTGIWYNEQFF. CDR3 bases: TGTGCCACCAGAACAGACACGGGGATTTGGTACAATGAGCAGTTCTTC.

V and J are TRBV9 and TRBJ1-2; D possibly corresponds to TRBD1 (5 bases). Trimming removed 5 bases from V and 2 bases from J, with 13 bases in between. The CDR3 sequence is 14 residues long. The V gene's germline CDR1 is SGDLS and CDR2 YYNGEE. CDR3 sequence: CASSPTDVNYGYTF. For the CDR3, the DNA is TGTGCCAGCAGTCCGACAGATGTCAACTATGGCTACACCTTC.

This chain uses TRBV11-3 with TRBJ2-2, with D uncertain. V was clipped by 2 bases and J by 6 bases, with 16 bases between them. In germline, CDR1 is SGHNT, CDR2 YENEEA. The CDR3 has 16 residues. CDR3 region: CASSLSGWGLSGELFF. The CDR3 DNA sequence: TGTGCCAGCAGCTTATCTGGTTGGGGTCTGTCCGGGGAGCTGTTTTTT.

A few counts support this clonotype. CDR3 sequence (DNA): TGTGCCAGCACGACAGCTCCCCTGAATCAGCCCCAGCATTTT. It translates to CASTTAPLNQPQHF. The genes are TRBV2 and TRBJ1-5, with D tentatively TRBD1 (5 bases). This CDR3 is 14 amino acids long. Germline CDR1 is SNHLY and CDR2 is FYNNEI. V shed 7 bases and J shed 4 bases, with 14 bases lying between them.

A few counts support this clonotype. The V and J genes are TRBV6-5 and TRBJ1-5, with TRBD1 identical over 7 bases. The CDR3 sequence is 14 residues long. The ends lost 2 bases at V and 2 bases at J; junction bases unmatched: 0. Germline V lookup: CDR1 MNHEY, CDR2 SVGAGI. CDR3 coding DNA: TGTGCCAGCAGTTACCAGGGGGGCAATCAGCCCCAGCATTTT. It encodes CASSYQGGNQPQHF.

This clonotype was observed many times. The chain joins TRBV6-5 to TRBJ2-7, with D possibly being TRBD1 or TRBD2 (5 bases each). The V end lost 5 bases, the J end lost 3 bases, and 14 bases lay between the germline ends. The CDR3 is made up of 14 amino acids. Germline-derived CDR1 and CDR2 are MNHEY and SVGAGI. The CDR3 DNA reads TGTGCCAGCAGTGTCTCCGGGACCGACTACGAGCAGTACTTC. This sequence encodes CASSVSGTDYEQYF.

This clonotype was found a few times. The genes are TRBV3-1 and TRBJ2-1; D gene ambiguous. V lost 0 bases, J lost 9 bases, and 21 bases lay in between. The CDR3 loop spans 17 amino acids. The germline V gene has CDR1 LGHDT and CDR2 YNNKEL (reference sequence). The CDR3 spells CASSQDGSLLGYGEQFF. In DNA, the CDR3 is TGTGCCAGCAGCCAAGATGGTTCCCTCCTGGGGTACGGTGAGCAGTTCTTC.

There are a few counts of this clonotype. V gene TRBV7-9 combines with J gene TRBJ1-1, with D tentatively TRBD1 (5 bases). This CDR3 region has 17 residues. Deletions cut 1 base from V and 2 bases from J, with 17 bases between. CDR1 is SEHNR and CDR2 is FQNEAQ in the germline V gene (reference sequence). The CDR3 loop is CASSLGSRLQANTEAFF. The CDR3 nucleotides read TGTGCCAGCAGCTTAGGGTCCAGGTTACAGGCCAACACTGAAGCTTTCTTT.

The gene calls are TRBV12-3 or TRBV12-4 and TRBJ2-3; a possible D gene is TRBD2 (6 bases). The CDR3 is 16 residues long. Trimming shortened V by 3 bases and J by 5 bases, and 18 bases separated the two germline ends. CDR3 loop: CASSFVGTWGGDTQYF. Here the CDR3 DNA reads TGTGCCAGCAGTTTCGTCGGAACGTGGGGAGGAGATACGCAGTATTTT.

The rearrangement uses TRBV11-3 and TRBJ2-3; D unclear. V lost 4 bases and J 6 bases, leaving 11 bases between the germline ends. This CDR3 region has 13 residues. Germline assignment: CDR1 SGHNT and CDR2 YENEEA. The CDR3: CASSSPTWDTQYF. In DNA, the CDR3 is TGTGCCAGCAGCTCGCCCACCTGGGATACGCAGTATTTT.

This sequence joins TRBV7-9 and TRBJ2-5; D ambiguous. V was trimmed by 0 bases and J by 3 bases, leaving 8 bases between them. Germline lookup yields CDR1 SEHNR and CDR2 FQNEAQ (reference sequence). This CDR3 has 14 residues. The CDR3 bases are TGTGCCAGCAGCTTAGCTGTAGAGAAAGAGACCCAGTACTTC. Amino acids: CASSLAVEKETQYF. Full variable domain (missing parts from reference TRBV7-9 and TRBJ2-5): DTGVSQNPRHKITKRGQNVTFRCDPISEHNRLYWYRQTLGQGPEFLTYFQNEAQLEKSRLLSDRFSAERPKGSFSTLEIQRTEQGDSAMYLCASSLAVEKETQYFGPGTRLLVL.

The chain combines TRBV2 with TRBJ2-7; D is ambiguous. The ends were cut back, 2 bases at V and 2 bases at J, with 7 bases in the middle. Germline V gives CDR1 SNHLY, CDR2 FYNNEI. The length of the CDR3 is 13 residues. CDR3 DNA: TGTGCCAGCAGTGAATACCCGCCCTACGAGCAGTACTTC. It specifies CASSEYPPYEQYF.

The chain joins TRBV6-6 to TRBJ2-7; the match to TRBD2 covers 12 bases. Trimming cost V 10 bases and J 3 bases; bases outside gene matches: 7. The CDR3 contains 14 residues. Germline values: CDR1 MNHNY, CDR2 SVGAGI (reference sequence). The CDR3 protein is CATVGLAGIYEQYF. Here the CDR3 DNA reads TGTGCCACCGTCGGACTAGCGGGAATCTACGAGCAGTACTTC.

The sample holds a few counts of this clonotype. The CDR3 sequence: CSVLGLAVQETQYF. The CDR3 region has the DNA TGCAGCGTTCTGGGACTAGCGGTCCAAGAGACCCAGTACTTC. The gene calls are TRBV29-1 and TRBJ2-5, with 11 positions matching TRBD2. The CDR3 covers 14 residues. V trimming: 5 bases; J trimming: 1 base; junction bases outside the gene matches: 3. Germline V CDR1 and CDR2: SQVTM, ANQGSEA.

The chain carries TRBV20-1 and TRBJ2-1, with 15 nucleotides matching TRBD2. The CDR3 runs to 14 residues. V trimming: 6 bases; J trimming: 9 bases; junction bases outside the gene matches: 6. Per the germline V gene, CDR1 is DFQATT and CDR2 is SNEGSKA (reference sequence). The CDR3 DNA follows: TGCAGTGCCCCCGGACTAGCGGGAGGGGGTGAGCAGTTCTTC. Its protein product is CSAPGLAGGGEQFF.

This clonotype was found a few times. DNA for the CDR3: TGTGCCAGCAGTTACTCCCGGTTCCACTCTGGAAACACCATATATTTT. It translates to CASSYSRFHSGNTIYF. The rearrangement uses TRBV6-5 and TRBJ1-3; no firm D call. Germline V gene sequence: CDR1 MNHEY, CDR2 SVGAGI. The CDR3 has 16 residues. V lost 0 bases and J lost 0, with 9 bases in between.

This clonotype was observed a handful of times. This chain joins TRBV5-1 and TRBJ2-1; unclear D gene. CDR1 and CDR2 (germline): SGHRS, YFSETQ. The CDR3 sequence is 15 residues long. The V end was cut by 1 base, the J end by 3 bases, with 11 bases between. The chain's CDR3 is CASSLQPGGYNEQFF. Written as DNA, the CDR3 is TGCGCCAGCAGCTTGCAGCCGGGCGGCTACAATGAGCAGTTCTTC.

This clonotype was found many times. The chain couples TRBV29-1 to TRBJ2-7; D ambiguous. The germline V gene encodes CDR1 SQVTM and CDR2 ANQGSEA. V was trimmed by 7 bases and J by 0 bases, leaving 13 bases between them. The CDR3 is made up of 13 amino acids. The CDR3 sequence: CSARRANSYEQYF. CDR3 DNA: TGCAGCGCCCGCCGGGCGAACTCCTACGAGCAGTACTTC.

CDR3 sequence (DNA): TGCAGCGTGGACAGGGGCAACACCATATATTTT. It yields the protein CSVDRGNTIYF. This rearrangement joins TRBV29-1 to TRBJ1-3; 9 nucleotides match TRBD1. Germline assignment: CDR1 SQVTM and CDR2 ANQGSEA. The ends lost 6 bases at V and 7 bases at J; junction bases unmatched: 1. The CDR3 length is 11 residues.

The CDR3 loop reads CSARSSLGDSNGYTF. The CDR3 DNA sequence: TGCAGTGCTAGATCCAGCTTAGGGGATTCTAATGGCTACACCTTC. J is TRBJ1-2 and V is TRBV20-1; a weak D match, TRBD1 (5 bases). The germline V and J ends were trimmed by 2 bases and 6 bases, with 19 bases remaining between them. The CDR3 covers 15 residues. Germline V CDR1 and CDR2: DFQATT, SNEGSKA (reference sequence).

The chain joins TRBV25-1 to TRBJ2-5; tentatively, D is TRBD1 (6 bases). V was pared by 3 bases and J by 4 bases, with 12 bases between. The germline CDR1 and CDR2 sequences are MGHDK and SYGVNS. The CDR3 totals 14 residues. CDR3 sequence: CASSDLQGRETQYF. CDR3 coding DNA: TGTGCCAGCAGTGACCTACAGGGTAGAGAGACCCAGTACTTC.

This clonotype was observed at least ten times. This chain links TRBV12-3 or TRBV12-4 with TRBJ1-1; D uncertain. The CDR3 is 12 residues long. Trimming cost V 3 bases and J 6 bases, with 8 bases left between them. The CDR3 bases are TGTGCCAGCAGTTTTGGAACAGCTGAAGCTTTCTTT. It is translated as CASSFGTAEAFF.

This clonotype appeared a few times. The chain combines TRBV12-3 or TRBV12-4 with TRBJ1-1, with unresolved D. V was clipped by 3 bases and J by 5 bases, with 13 bases between them. CDR3 length: 14 residues. The CDR3 spells CASSLGSRSTEAFF. The CDR3 nucleotides read TGTGCCAGCAGTTTGGGAAGCAGGTCGACTGAAGCTTTCTTT.

V gene TRBV28 combines with J gene TRBJ2-7; the D is unclear. This CDR3 comprises 12 residues. Trimming took off 3 bases at V and 4 bases at J, with 7 bases between the two ends. The germline V gene encodes CDR1 MDHEN and CDR2 SYDVKM. In DNA form, the CDR3 reads TGTGCCAGCAGTTTCGGCCTTTACGAGCAGTACTTC. As protein: CASSFGLYEQYF.

On this clonotype itself: One junction end does not reproduce the germline sequence, and a read error may be involved. The V gene is TRBV25-1, the J gene TRBJ1-2, with a tentative D call TRBD1 (5 bases). In germline, CDR1 is MGHDK, CDR2 SYGVNS. The CDR3 is 13 residues long. This CDR3 is CASSSTPGDSVFF. The DNA for the CDR3 is TGTGCCAGCAGTTCAACCCCGGGGGACTCGGTGTTCTTC.

This clonotype was found a few times. This sequence joins TRBV7-9 and TRBJ2-5; D gene ambiguous. V shed 5 bases and J shed 4 bases, with 17 bases lying between them. From germline, CDR1 is SEHNR and CDR2 FQNEAQ (reference sequence). The CDR3 runs 15 residues. CDR3 coding DNA: TGTGCCAGCAGCCGGAATACCGGTCGCGGAGAGACCCAGTACTTC. The encoded protein is CASSRNTGRGETQYF.